This T cell receptor (beta chain) was sequenced for a study of shared clonotypes between healthy human individuals. Study-wide results and limits: Between a handful of donors, naive CD4 clonotypes were shared at a level of about 5%.

Regarding this clone: Antigen specificity is unknown.

The ends lost 5 bases at V and 0 bases at J; junction bases unmatched: 6. This CDR3 region has 16 residues. CDR1 is SGHTS, CDR2 YDEGEE, per germline. Only in-frame clones appear in the TCRdb table, and some are missing; sequencing was by immunoSEQ multiplex PCR. The sample comprises some 2 million clones, roughly 96% of which are singletons, and 0.13% rests with the top ten. Sequences were obtained from naive CD4+ T cells sorted from blood. The subset was: CD45RA+ positively selected. This chain uses TRBV5-8 with TRBJ2-3; 10 nucleotides align to TRBD1. The TCR comes from a man aged 18 to 30 in good health. CDR3 DNA: TGTGCCAGCAGAAAGAGACAGGGGGCGAGCACAGATACGCAGTATTTT. Protein: CASRKRQGASTDTQYF.